One sample yielded the 27 T cell receptor beta chains listed below, sequenced in a study of blood T cell repertoires in COVID-19. Only in-frame clones appear in the TCRdb table, and some are missing; sequencing was by immunoSEQ multiplex PCR. The repertoire holds about 34,000 clones, with over 70% as singletons. Source material: peripheral blood. The receptors stem from a man aged 80 or over with acute or convalescent COVID-19.

The rearrangement joins TRBV28 to TRBJ2-2; 8 nucleotides line up with TRBD1. CDR1 is MDHEN and CDR2 is SYDVKM in the germline V gene. Losses at the gene ends were 10 bases for V and 1 base for J; bases not matched to a gene: 2. This CDR3 is built from 13 residues. Here the CDR3 reads CATGTGNTGELFF. The DNA for the CDR3 is TGTGCCACCGGGACAGGGAACACCGGGGAGCTGTTTTTT.

There are a few counts of this clone. The gene calls are TRBV23-1 and TRBJ1-6; D uncertain. TRBV23-1 belongs to the ORF category, with a function that is uncertain. This CDR3 comprises 15 residues. V dropped 0 bases and J dropped 7 bases, with 10 bases sitting between them. The CDR3 nucleotides read TGCGCCAGCAGTCAATCAGAGGGTCAGAATTCACCCCTCCACTTT. Translating it yields CASSQSEGQNSPLHF.

This clone was picked up many times. This chain joins TRBV9 and TRBJ1-4; perhaps TRBD1 as D (6 bases). V lost 3 bases, J lost 4 bases, and 10 bases lay in between. Germline lookup yields CDR1 SGDLS and CDR2 YYNGEE. CDR3 length: 14 amino acids. The CDR3 is CASSAGQINEKLFF. In DNA, the CDR3 is TGTGCCAGCAGCGCCGGACAGATTAATGAAAAACTGTTTTTT.

The gene calls are TRBV9 and TRBJ2-1, with TRBD2 matching 10 bases. The CDR3 is 14 residues long. Trimming took 3 bases from V and 5 from J; bases not matched to a gene: 2. CDR1 and CDR2 (germline): SGDLS, YYNGEE. The CDR3 spells CASSELAGNNEQFF. The CDR3 DNA reads as TGTGCCAGCAGCGAACTAGCGGGAAACAATGAGCAGTTCTTC.

V is TRBV3-1 (or the pseudogene TRBV3-2) and J is TRBJ2-7; D gene ambiguous. CDR1 and CDR2 from the germline V gene are LGHDT and YNNKEL (reference sequence). The V end lost 0 bases, the J end lost 0 bases, and 9 bases lay between the germline ends. This CDR3 comprises 15 residues. CDR3 loop: CASSQDLEDSYEQYF. The CDR3 DNA reads as TGTGCCAGCAGCCAAGATCTTGAGGACTCCTACGAGCAGTACTTC.

The rearrangement links TRBV5-5 to TRBJ1-2; 8 nucleotides align to TRBD1. Per the germline V gene, CDR1 is SGHKS and CDR2 is YYEKEE (reference sequence). With 0 bases clipped from V and 6 bases from J, the junction kept 13 bases outside the gene matches. The CDR3 has 17 residues. DNA for the CDR3: TGTGCCAGCAGCTTGGGTATTGGGAGGACAGGGTCGAATGGCTACACCTTC. As protein: CASSLGIGRTGSNGYTF.

The chain is built from TRBV6-5 and TRBJ2-2, with 9 bases fitting TRBD2. The V gene's germline CDR1 is MNHEY and CDR2 SVGAGI. CDR3 length: 16 amino acids. V shed 0 bases, J shed 4 bases, and the junction held 3 bases outside the gene matches. The CDR3 DNA is TGTGCCAGCAGTTACTCTGGCGGGAGGGCCACCGGGGAGCTGTTTTTT. It encodes CASSYSGGRATGELFF.

The V call is TRBV15, the J call TRBJ1-1; 9 nucleotides agree with TRBD1. Germline trimming cut 6 bases from V and 8 bases from J; bases unmatched to any gene: 13. There are 15 residues in the CDR3. Germline V gene data show CDR1 as LNHNV and CDR2 as YYDKDF (reference sequence). The CDR3 reads CATRIGGTGSREAFF. In nucleotides, the CDR3 is TGTGCCACCAGGATAGGGGGGACAGGGAGTAGGGAAGCTTTCTTT.

This chain connects TRBV7-2 to TRBJ1-4; 9 bases fit TRBD1. This CDR3 region has 15 residues. Germline lookup yields CDR1 SGHTA and CDR2 FQGNSA. J gave up 7 bases and V 2 bases, and 5 bases lay outside the gene matches. DNA for the CDR3: TGTGCCAGCAGCTTATCCGGGACAGGGAGTGAAAAACTGTTTTTT. Translated, it gives CASSLSGTGSEKLFF.

This clone appeared once. The chain couples TRBV7-6 to TRBJ1-2, with TRBD1 matching 11 bases. This CDR3 comprises 15 residues. V shed 3 bases and J 5 bases; nucleotides not matched to a gene: 5. Germline V gives CDR1 SGHVS, CDR2 FNYEAQ. The CDR3 here is CASSLGTGGYYGYTF. The CDR3 nucleotides read TGTGCCAGCAGCTTGGGGACAGGGGGGTATTATGGCTACACCTTC.

The count of this clone is one. V gene TRBV7-9 combines with J gene TRBJ1-4, with 9 bases aligning to TRBD1. This CDR3 region has 17 residues. CDR1 is SEHNR, CDR2 FQNEAQ, per germline (reference sequence). The V gene end was trimmed by 1 base and the J gene end by 8 bases; junction bases not matched to a gene: 11. The CDR3 sequence is CASSLGGQGPFREKLFF. In DNA, the CDR3 is TGTGCCAGCAGCTTAGGTGGACAGGGGCCCTTCCGGGAAAAACTGTTTTTT.

The chain has TRBV30 and TRBJ2-7; TRBD2 might be the D (6 bases). CDR1 and CDR2 from the germline V gene are GTSNPN and SVGIG (reference sequence). CDR3 length equals 15 residues. V gave up 0 bases and J gave up 7 bases, with 19 bases separating them. CDR3 coding DNA: TGTGCCTGGAGTGTCCTAGCGACAGAGGGTTCGGAGCAGTACTTC. As protein: CAWSVLATEGSEQYF.

V usage is TRBV10-3 and J usage is TRBJ1-2; 10 bases are a match to TRBD1. Germline V CDR1 and CDR2: ENHRY, SYGVKD. The CDR3 runs to 14 residues. The V segment lost 6 bases and the J segment 8 bases; nucleotides outside the gene matches: 9. CDR3 in amino acids: CAIRDPGQGRGYTF. The CDR3 bases are TGTGCCATCAGGGACCCGGGACAGGGGAGGGGCTACACCTTC.

The chain has TRBV6-5 and TRBJ2-7, with D perhaps TRBD1 (7 bases). Germline assignment: CDR1 MNHEY and CDR2 SVGAGI. Deletions cut 1 base from V and 0 bases from J, with 10 bases between. This CDR3 contains 15 residues. The CDR3 DNA follows: TGTGCCAGCAGTTACTTTCAGGGGGGCTCCTACGAGCAGTACTTC. Encoded protein: CASSYFQGGSYEQYF.

This chain uses TRBV27 with TRBJ2-5; 7 bases fit TRBD2. V lost 2 bases to trimming and J lost 5 bases; unmatched junction nucleotides: 8. CDR3 length: 15 amino acids. The germline CDR1 and CDR2 sequences are MNHEY and SMNVEV (reference sequence). The CDR3 DNA reads TGTGCCAGCAGTTTACGTACTAGCGTTCGGGAGACCCAGTACTTC. This encodes CASSLRTSVRETQYF.

The V call is TRBV28, the J call TRBJ2-7, with D possibly matching TRBD1 (5 bases). V gave up 3 bases and J gave up 6 bases, with 18 bases separating them. Germline V gene data show CDR1 as MDHEN and CDR2 as SYDVKM. This CDR3 spans 15 amino acids. The CDR3: CASSLTESNSCEQYF. CDR3 DNA: TGTGCCAGCAGTTTGACAGAATCTAATAGTTGCGAGCAGTACTTC.

There are a few counts of this clone. The chain combines TRBV23-1 with TRBJ2-5; 7 bases align to TRBD1. TRBV23-1 is flagged as an ORF with uncertain function. V lost 4 bases to trimming and J lost 3 bases; unmatched junction nucleotides: 8. CDR3 length: 15 amino acids. CDR3 in amino acids: CASSLRTGSKETQYF. The CDR3 DNA follows: TGCGCCAGCAGTCTTAGGACAGGTTCGAAAGAGACCCAGTACTTC.

CDR3 loop: CASSSKSREANEQFF. The CDR3 DNA reads as TGTGCCAGCAGCTCCAAATCGCGTGAGGCCAATGAGCAGTTCTTC. The V gene is TRBV7-9, the J gene TRBJ2-1; D remains unclear. V gave up 4 bases and J gave up 6 bases, with 16 bases separating them. Per the germline V gene, CDR1 is SEHNR and CDR2 is FQNEAQ (reference sequence). This CDR3 has 15 amino acids.

The rearrangement joins TRBV28 to TRBJ2-3; D call uncertain. The CDR3 sequence is 15 residues long. Germline CDR1 and CDR2: MDHEN and SYDVKM. Trimming took off 5 bases at V and 2 bases at J, with 14 bases between the two ends. The CDR3 protein is CASSPRGHDTDTQYF. The CDR3 bases are TGTGCCAGCAGTCCCCGCGGCCACGACACAGATACGCAGTATTTT.

The chain uses TRBV30 and TRBJ2-3, with a tentative D call TRBD1 (6 bases). CDR1 and CDR2 (germline): GTSNPN, SVGIG (reference sequence). The CDR3 is made up of 13 amino acids. The V gene lost 3 bases and the J gene lost 3 bases, with 10 bases spanning the gap. CDR3 coding DNA: TGTGCCTGGAGAACGGGACAAACAGATACGCAGTATTTT. Amino acids: CAWRTGQTDTQYF.

This clone was found once. J is TRBJ2-2 and V is TRBV3-1 (or the pseudogene TRBV3-2); weak D call: TRBD2 (5 bases). Germline CDR1 LGHDT, CDR2 YNNKEL (reference sequence). The CDR3 contains 15 residues. V was pared by 2 bases and J by 7 bases, with 14 bases between. This chain's CDR3 is CASSQSVLAIGELFF. For the CDR3, the DNA is TGTGCCAGCAGCCAATCGGTTCTAGCAATCGGGGAGCTGTTTTTT.

This chain connects TRBV24-1 to TRBJ2-1; 8 bases map to TRBD1. With 3 bases clipped from V and 7 bases from J, the junction kept 7 bases outside the gene matches. Per the germline V gene, CDR1 is KGHDR and CDR2 is SFDVKD. CDR3 size: 15 residues. Here the CDR3 DNA reads TGTGCCACCAGTGATACAACAGGGGGTGGGAATGAGCAGTTCTTC. Its protein is CATSDTTGGGNEQFF.

This chain links TRBV5-1 with TRBJ2-1, with 11 bases matching TRBD2. The CDR3 runs to 16 residues. With V trimmed by 0 bases and J by 9 bases, 8 bases remained unmatched. Germline V gene lookup returns CDR1 SGHRS and CDR2 YFSETQ. DNA for the CDR3: TGCGCCAGCAGCTTGGGGACTAGCGGGCTGGGGGCTGAGCAGTTCTTC. Translating it yields CASSLGTSGLGAEQFF.

The chain uses TRBV4-2 and TRBJ2-1; D unclear. V shed 3 bases and J shed 6 bases, with 9 bases lying between them. The germline CDR1 and CDR2 sequences are LGHNA and YNFKEQ. The CDR3 runs to 13 residues. CDR3 region: CASSHHPGNEQFF. The CDR3 DNA reads as TGTGCCAGCAGCCATCACCCGGGCAATGAGCAGTTCTTC.

This rearrangement joins TRBV27 to TRBJ1-1; perhaps TRBD1 as D (5 bases). The length of the CDR3 is 14 residues. V was trimmed by 7 bases and J by 4 bases, leaving 16 bases between them. CDR1 and CDR2 (germline): MNHEY, SMNVEV (reference sequence). The DNA of the CDR3 is TGTGCCAGCACATCCAATGACAGCCCCACTGAAGCTTTCTTT. As protein: CASTSNDSPTEAFF.

The table lists this clone with a few counts. The chain has TRBV5-1 and TRBJ1-1, with 7 positions matching TRBD1. CDR3 length: 16 amino acids. Germline lookup yields CDR1 SGHRS and CDR2 YFSETQ. J lost 2 bases, V lost 4 bases, and 11 bases had no gene match. The chain's CDR3 is CASSPQGTAVNTEAFF. Written as DNA, the CDR3 is TGCGCCAGCAGCCCACAGGGGACCGCTGTTAACACTGAAGCTTTCTTT. Supplemented by reference TRBV5-1 and TRBJ1-1, the full variable domain reads KAGVTQTPRYLIKTRGQQVTLSCSPISGHRSVSWYQQTPGQGLQFLFEYFSETQRNKGNFPGRFSGRQFSNSRSEMNVSTLELGDSALYLCASSPQGTAVNTEAFFGQGTRLTVV.

The V gene is TRBV2, the J gene TRBJ2-3; tentative D call: TRBD1 (5 bases). Trimming cost V 6 bases and J 2 bases, with 9 bases left between them. The CDR3 runs to 13 residues. Looked up from germline, CDR1 is SNHLY and CDR2 is FYNNEI. For the CDR3, the DNA is TGTGCCAGCAGGGGGCCCTACACAGATACGCAGTATTTT. Protein sequence: CASRGPYTDTQYF.